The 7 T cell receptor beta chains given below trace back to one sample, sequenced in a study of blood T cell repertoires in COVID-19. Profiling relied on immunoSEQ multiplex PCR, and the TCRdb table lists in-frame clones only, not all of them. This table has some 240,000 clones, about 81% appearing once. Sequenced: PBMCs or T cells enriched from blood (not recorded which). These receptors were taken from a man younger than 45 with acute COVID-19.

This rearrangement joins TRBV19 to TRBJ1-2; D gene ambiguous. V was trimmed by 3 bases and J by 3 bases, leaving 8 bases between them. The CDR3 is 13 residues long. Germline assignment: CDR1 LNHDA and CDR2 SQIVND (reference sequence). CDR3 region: CASSIAEHYGYTF. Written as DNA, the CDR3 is TGTGCCAGTAGTATCGCAGAACACTATGGCTACACCTTC.

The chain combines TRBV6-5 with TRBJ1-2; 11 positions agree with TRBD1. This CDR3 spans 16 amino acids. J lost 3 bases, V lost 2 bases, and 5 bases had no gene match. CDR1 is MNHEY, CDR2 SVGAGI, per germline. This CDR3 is CASSYDGQGAHYGYTF. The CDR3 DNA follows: TGTGCCAGCAGTTACGACGGACAGGGGGCTCACTATGGCTACACCTTC.

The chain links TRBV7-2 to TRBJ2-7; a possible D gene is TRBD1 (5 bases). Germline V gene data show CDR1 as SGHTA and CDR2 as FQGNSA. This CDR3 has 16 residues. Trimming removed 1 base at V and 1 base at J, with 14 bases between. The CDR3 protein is CASSLDFSTGSYEQYV. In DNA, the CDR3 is TGTGCCAGCAGCTTAGATTTTTCAACAGGTTCCTACGAGCAGTACGTC.

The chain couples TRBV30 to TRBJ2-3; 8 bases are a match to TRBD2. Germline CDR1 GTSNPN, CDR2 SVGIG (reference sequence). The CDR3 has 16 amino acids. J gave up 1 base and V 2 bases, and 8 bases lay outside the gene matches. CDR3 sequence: CAWSRAGAPGTDTQYF. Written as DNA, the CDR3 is TGTGCCTGGAGTCGAGCGGGAGCTCCCGGCACAGATACGCAGTATTTT.

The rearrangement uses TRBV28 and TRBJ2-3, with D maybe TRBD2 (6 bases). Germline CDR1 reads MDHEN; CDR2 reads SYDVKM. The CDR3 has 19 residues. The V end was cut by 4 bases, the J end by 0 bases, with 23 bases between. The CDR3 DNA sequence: TGTGCCAGCAGTTCCCAAGGGGCGGGGCCGTTCTCTAGCACAGATACGCAGTATTTT. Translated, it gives CASSSQGAGPFSSTDTQYF.

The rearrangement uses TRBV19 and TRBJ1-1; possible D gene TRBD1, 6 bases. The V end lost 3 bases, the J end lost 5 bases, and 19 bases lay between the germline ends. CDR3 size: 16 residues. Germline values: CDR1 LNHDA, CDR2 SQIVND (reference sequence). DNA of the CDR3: TGTGCCAGTAGTATCTTTTCGGGCAGGGGAGAGACTGAAGCTTTCTTT. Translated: CASSIFSGRGETEAFF.

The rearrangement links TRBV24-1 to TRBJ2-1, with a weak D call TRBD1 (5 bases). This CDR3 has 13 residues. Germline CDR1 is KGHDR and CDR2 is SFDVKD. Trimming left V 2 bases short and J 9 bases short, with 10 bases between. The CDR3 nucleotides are TGTGCCACCAGTGATTCCGCAGGGCCTGAGCAGTTCTTC. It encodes CATSDSAGPEQFF.